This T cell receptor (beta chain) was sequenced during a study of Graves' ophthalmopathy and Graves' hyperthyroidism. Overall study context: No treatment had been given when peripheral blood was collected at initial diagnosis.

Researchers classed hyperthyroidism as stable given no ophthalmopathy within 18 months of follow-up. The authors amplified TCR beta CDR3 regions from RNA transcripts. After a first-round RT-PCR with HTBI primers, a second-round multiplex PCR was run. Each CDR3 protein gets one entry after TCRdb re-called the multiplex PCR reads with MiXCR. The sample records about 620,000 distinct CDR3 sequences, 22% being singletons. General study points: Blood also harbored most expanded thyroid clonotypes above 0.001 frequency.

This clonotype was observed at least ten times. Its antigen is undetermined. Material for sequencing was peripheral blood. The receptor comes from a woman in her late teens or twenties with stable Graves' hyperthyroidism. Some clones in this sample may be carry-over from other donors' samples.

CDR3 nucleotides: TGTGCCACCAGCAGAGCGCGGACAGGGGATTCACCCCTCCACTTT. Residues: CATSRARTGDSPLHF. V usage is TRBV15 and J usage is TRBJ1-6; TRBD1 agrees at 9 bases. From germline, CDR1 is LNHNV and CDR2 YYDKDF (reference sequence). This CDR3 is 15 amino acids long. Trimming removed 1 base from V and 8 bases from J; junction bases left unmatched: 3.